Below are 28 T cell receptor beta chains sequenced from a single sample in a study of blood T cell repertoires in COVID-19. The table came from immunoSEQ multiplex PCR; TCRdb's copy has only in-frame clones and leaves some out. This sample yields about 260,000 clones, of which around 82% are seen a single time; 8.6% belongs to the top ten. The specimen sequenced was peripheral blood. These receptors were taken from a human donor in a cohort sampled during active COVID-19.

This clone has just one count. The rearrangement links TRBV24-1 to TRBJ2-1, with D possibly matching TRBD1 (5 bases). The CDR3 extends over 13 amino acids. Germline assignment: CDR1 KGHDR and CDR2 SFDVKD. Trimming took off 6 bases at V and 9 bases at J, with 14 bases between the two ends. CDR3 loop: CATSKGAVGEQFF. The CDR3 DNA follows: TGTGCCACCAGTAAAGGGGCTGTGGGTGAGCAGTTCTTC.

The chain joins TRBV5-1 to TRBJ1-2; maybe TRBD1 (5 bases). V was trimmed by 3 bases and J by 6 bases, leaving 15 bases between them. CDR3 length: 14 residues. Germline CDR1 reads SGHRS; CDR2 reads YFSETQ. CDR3 sequence: CASSSEGLADGYTF. Written as DNA, the CDR3 is TGCGCCAGCAGCTCGGAGGGGCTTGCGGATGGCTACACCTTC. Full variable domain (remainder filled in from reference TRBV5-1 and TRBJ1-2): KAGVTQTPRYLIKTRGQQVTLSCSPISGHRSVSWYQQTPGQGLQFLFEYFSETQRNKGNFPGRFSGRQFSNSRSEMNVSTLELGDSALYLCASSSEGLADGYTFGSGTRLTVV.

The chain employs TRBV7-9 and TRBJ1-1; 7 positions match TRBD1. CDR1 SEHNR and CDR2 FQNEAQ come from the germline V gene (reference sequence). V dropped 8 bases and J dropped 3; count of bases not matched to a gene: 6. The length of the CDR3 is 13 residues. The CDR3 spells CASGRTGDTEAFF. Here the CDR3 DNA reads TGTGCCAGCGGCCGCACAGGGGACACTGAAGCTTTCTTT.

The V call is TRBV11-2, the J call TRBJ1-4; the D gene is possibly TRBD1 (6 bases). Germline V gives CDR1 SGHAT, CDR2 FQNNGV. There are 13 residues in the CDR3. The V end lost 4 bases, the J end lost 8 bases, and 11 bases lay between the germline ends. The CDR3 sequence is CASSSGHGEKLFF. DNA for the CDR3: TGTGCCAGCAGCTCGGGACATGGCGAAAAACTGTTTTTT.

The chain combines TRBV9 with TRBJ2-4; 8 nucleotides align to TRBD2. The V gene end was trimmed by 3 bases and the J gene end by 0 bases; junction bases not matched to a gene: 23. Germline V gives CDR1 SGDLS, CDR2 YYNGEE. CDR3 length equals 22 residues. The CDR3 region is CASSASKREPGGPVLAKNIQYF. In DNA form, the CDR3 reads TGTGCCAGCAGCGCTAGTAAGCGGGAGCCGGGAGGTCCTGTCCTAGCCAAAAACATTCAGTACTTC.

V is TRBV19 and J is TRBJ2-5, with D maybe TRBD1 (6 bases). Germline CDR1 is LNHDA and CDR2 is SQIVND (reference sequence). V dropped 4 bases and J dropped 3 bases, with 6 bases sitting between them. The CDR3 extends over 12 amino acids. CDR3 DNA: TGTGCCAGTAGTACAGGGGAAGAGACCCAGTACTTC. It translates to CASSTGEETQYF. Looking up the rest from reference TRBV19 and TRBJ2-5 gives the full variable domain: DGGITQSPKYLFRKEGQNVTLSCEQNLNHDAMYWYRQDPGQGLRLIYYSQIVNDFQKGDIAEGYSVSREKKESFPLTVTSAQKNPTAFYLCASSTGEETQYFGPGTRLLVL.

V gene TRBV27 combines with J gene TRBJ2-3; D might be TRBD2 (6 bases). The CDR3 has 13 residues. The germline V gene has CDR1 MNHEY and CDR2 SMNVEV (reference sequence). The V gene lost 6 bases and the J gene lost 2 bases, with 9 bases spanning the gap. The CDR3 loop is CASRIADTDTQYF. Written as DNA, the CDR3 is TGTGCCAGCAGGATAGCGGACACAGATACGCAGTATTTT.

In this sample, this clone turned up a few times. The gene calls are TRBV10-3 and TRBJ2-2; 7 nucleotides agree with TRBD1. Germline assignment: CDR1 ENHRY and CDR2 SYGVKD. CDR3 length: 16 amino acids. V lost 4 bases, J lost 0 bases, and 5 bases stayed unmatched. As DNA, the CDR3 is TGTGCCATCAGTGGACTCGGGACAGCGAACACCGGGGAGCTGTTTTTT. The encoded protein is CAISGLGTANTGELFF.

The chain is built from TRBV6-2 or TRBV6-3 and TRBJ2-4; a weak D match, TRBD2 (6 bases). The CDR3 length is 17 residues. Trimming cost V 0 bases and J 3 bases, with 15 bases left between them. The germline gives CDR1 MNHEY, CDR2 SVGEGT. The CDR3 coding sequence is TGTGCCAGCAGTTACTCGATCCTCCGCGGGGTCAAAAACATTCAGTACTTC. This gives the protein CASSYSILRGVKNIQYF.

The chain uses TRBV6-1 and TRBJ1-2, with D possibly TRBD1 on 6 matching bases. CDR3 length: 15 residues. Germline-derived CDR1 and CDR2 are MNHNS and SASEGT. The V end lost 3 bases, the J end lost 0 bases, and 11 bases lay between the germline ends. CDR3 sequence reads: CASSDTGHPNYGYTF. CDR3 coding DNA: TGTGCCAGCAGTGACACAGGGCACCCTAACTATGGCTACACCTTC.

CDR3 protein: CASSIQGAYQPQHF. The DNA for the CDR3 is TGTGCCAGTAGTATACAGGGGGCTTACCAGCCCCAGCATTTT. The chain links TRBV19 to TRBJ1-5; 8 bases agree with TRBD1. The CDR3 is 14 residues long. J was trimmed by 7 bases and V by 2 bases; bases with no gene match: 4. Germline lookup yields CDR1 LNHDA and CDR2 SQIVND (reference sequence).

V is TRBV28 and J is TRBJ2-5; 7 nucleotides match TRBD1. The V and J ends lost 8 bases and 1 base, in that order; junction bases with no gene match: 1. Germline CDR1 reads MDHEN; CDR2 reads SYDVKM. The CDR3 has 12 amino acids. The CDR3 coding sequence is TGTGCCAGCCGACAGGGCCAAGAGACCCAGTACTTC. It is translated as CASRQGQETQYF.

The V call is TRBV5-4, the J call TRBJ1-2; D not certain. Germline assignment: CDR1 SGHNT and CDR2 YYREEE (reference sequence). CDR3 length equals 13 residues. Between the trimmed V and J ends, which lost 0 bases and 3 bases, there was a span of 6 bases. This CDR3 is CASSLGRDYGYTF. CDR3 in DNA: TGTGCCAGCAGCTTGGGGCGGGACTATGGCTACACCTTC.

In its sample, this clone was seen a few times. The chain couples TRBV3-1 (or the pseudogene TRBV3-2) to TRBJ2-1; TRBD1 matches at 9 bases. The J segment lost 3 bases and the V segment lost 4 bases, leaving 4 bases of the junction unmatched. This CDR3 has 15 amino acids. Germline V gene lookup returns CDR1 LGHDT and CDR2 YNNKEL (reference sequence). DNA for the CDR3: TGTGCCAGCAGCCGCGGACAGGGGTACTACAATGAGCAGTTCTTC. It encodes CASSRGQGYYNEQFF.

V usage is TRBV2 and J usage is TRBJ2-1, with a possible D match to TRBD2 (5 bases). CDR1 is SNHLY and CDR2 is FYNNEI in the germline V gene. This CDR3 contains 15 residues. Trimming removed 4 bases at V and 0 bases at J, with 10 bases between. The CDR3 nucleotides are TGTGCCAGCAGTGGCAGTGGGAGCTCCTACAATGAGCAGTTCTTC. It is translated as CASSGSGSSYNEQFF. The full variable domain, its missing parts supplied by reference TRBV2 and TRBJ2-1, is EPEVTQTPSHQVTQMGQEVILRCVPISNHLYFYWYRQILGQKVEFLVSFYNNEISEKSEIFDDQFSVERPDGSNFTLKIRSTKLEDSAMYFCASSGSGSSYNEQFFGPGTRLTVL.

This chain connects TRBV3-1 (or the pseudogene TRBV3-2) to TRBJ2-5; maybe TRBD1 (6 bases). V lost 1 base and J 0 bases, leaving 12 bases between the germline ends. The CDR3 runs 16 residues. From germline, CDR1 is LGHDT and CDR2 YNNKEL (reference sequence). The CDR3 is CASSQGTVMYQETQYF. CDR3 DNA: TGTGCCAGCAGCCAAGGGACAGTCATGTACCAAGAGACCCAGTACTTC.

V gene TRBV28 combines with J gene TRBJ1-1, with 12 nucleotides matching TRBD1. The V and J ends lost 2 bases and 6 bases, in that order; junction bases with no gene match: 7. Germline-derived CDR1 and CDR2 are MDHEN and SYDVKM. The CDR3 consists of 16 residues. CDR3 loop: CASSLITGTGGSEAFF. The CDR3 DNA reads TGTGCCAGCAGTTTAATCACCGGGACAGGGGGCTCTGAAGCTTTCTTT.

This clone was detected once. The chain carries TRBV9 and TRBJ1-1; TRBD1 might be the D (5 bases). Germline CDR1 and CDR2: SGDLS and YYNGEE. V lost 0 bases and J lost 2, with 11 bases in between. The CDR3 is 15 amino acids. The CDR3 is CASSVEAGANTEAFF. CDR3 nucleotide sequence: TGTGCCAGCAGCGTAGAAGCTGGGGCCAACACTGAAGCTTTCTTT.

The chain links TRBV18 to TRBJ1-6; maybe TRBD1 (6 bases). The ends were cut back, 3 bases at V and 6 bases at J, with 15 bases in the middle. The CDR3 is 16 amino acids. CDR1 is KGHSH and CDR2 is LQKENI in the germline V gene. CDR3 DNA: TGTGCCAGCTCACCCGATTTTAGGGGGGGTAATTCACCCCTCCACTTT. Translated, it gives CASSPDFRGGNSPLHF. Supplemented by reference TRBV18 and TRBJ1-6, the full variable domain reads NAGVMQNPRHLVRRRGQEARLRCSPMKGHSHVYWYRQLPEEGLKFMVYLQKENIIDESGMPKERFSAEFPKEGPSILRIQQVVRGDSAAYFCASSPDFRGGNSPLHFGNGTRLTVT.

This clone was seen only a few times. At one end, the junction sequence differs from germline, possibly due to a read error. The rearrangement uses TRBV7-7 and TRBJ2-1; tentative D call: TRBD1 (6 bases). This CDR3 is 14 amino acids long. The germline V gene encodes CDR1 SSHAT and CDR2 FNYEAQ (reference sequence). The CDR3 loop is CASSLGAGVNEQFF. CDR3 sequence (DNA): TGTGCTAGCAGCTTAGGTGCAGGGGTCAATGAGCAGTTCTTC.

The gene calls are TRBV11-3 and TRBJ1-2; weak D call: TRBD1 (5 bases). The CDR3 consists of 15 residues. Germline V gene sequence: CDR1 SGHNT, CDR2 YENEEA. Trimming stripped 2 bases from V and 3 bases from J, with 13 bases between. The CDR3 nucleotides are TGTGCCAGCAGCTTATCCCTGGCAGGGCACTATGGCTACACCTTC. This encodes CASSLSLAGHYGYTF.

V usage is TRBV27 and J usage is TRBJ1-6; 7 bases map to TRBD1. The CDR3 runs 18 residues. Germline CDR1 and CDR2: MNHEY and SMNVEV (reference sequence). V shed 3 bases, J shed 3 bases, and the junction held 11 bases outside the gene matches. CDR3 sequence reads: CASSFSGQANNYNSPLHF. CDR3 DNA sequence: TGTGCCAGCAGTTTCTCTGGACAGGCCAACAACTATAATTCACCCCTCCACTTT.

CDR3 loop: CASSLAVFGYEQYF. The CDR3 DNA is TGTGCCAGCAGCTTGGCCGTCTTCGGCTACGAGCAGTACTTC. The J gene is TRBJ2-7, the V gene TRBV5-6; D call uncertain. This CDR3 spans 14 amino acids. V shed 0 bases and J shed 3 bases, with 10 bases lying between them. Per the germline V gene, CDR1 is SGHDT and CDR2 is YYEEEE.

The gene calls are TRBV5-4 and TRBJ2-7; 9 bases align to TRBD2. The V and J ends lost 4 bases and 3 bases, in that order; junction bases with no gene match: 5. There are 14 residues in the CDR3. Germline V gives CDR1 SGHNT, CDR2 YYREEE (reference sequence). The CDR3 spells CASSGSSGNYEQYF. CDR3 nucleotide sequence: TGTGCCAGCAGCGGGTCTAGCGGGAACTACGAGCAGTACTTC.

The chain has TRBV19 and TRBJ2-7; TRBD1 matches 9 bases. Germline CDR1 LNHDA, CDR2 SQIVND (reference sequence). The CDR3 has 15 amino acids. The V and J ends lost 5 bases and 3 bases, in that order; junction bases with no gene match: 8. The CDR3 nucleotides read TGTGCCAGTAGTTTCTCCGGGACAGGGATCTACGAGCAGTACTTC. This sequence encodes CASSFSGTGIYEQYF.

The rearrangement joins TRBV7-2 to TRBJ2-5, with 10 bases fitting TRBD1. V lost 8 bases to trimming and J lost 4 bases; unmatched junction nucleotides: 10. CDR1 is SGHTA and CDR2 is FQGNSA in the germline V gene. The CDR3 is 15 amino acids. CDR3 loop: CASRGGQGQGETQYF. For the CDR3, the DNA is TGTGCCAGCCGCGGGGGACAGGGGCAGGGAGAGACCCAGTACTTC.

V and J are TRBV28 and TRBJ2-2, with D tentatively TRBD2 (5 bases). The V and J ends lost 2 bases and 5 bases respectively, with 15 bases between them. The CDR3 totals 16 residues. Germline V gene sequence: CDR1 MDHEN, CDR2 SYDVKM. The CDR3 protein is CASSLEGSHWTGELFF. In DNA form, the CDR3 reads TGTGCCAGCAGTTTAGAGGGCAGTCATTGGACCGGGGAGCTGTTTTTT.

The chain has TRBV9 and TRBJ2-1; TRBD2 agrees at 9 bases. The CDR3 covers 15 residues. The J segment lost 9 bases and the V segment lost 1 base, leaving 8 bases of the junction unmatched. Germline V gene data show CDR1 as SGDLS and CDR2 as YYNGEE. The CDR3 DNA reads as TGTGCCAGCAGCGTATCGGTAGCGGGAGTCTTTGAGCAGTTCTTC. This sequence encodes CASSVSVAGVFEQFF.